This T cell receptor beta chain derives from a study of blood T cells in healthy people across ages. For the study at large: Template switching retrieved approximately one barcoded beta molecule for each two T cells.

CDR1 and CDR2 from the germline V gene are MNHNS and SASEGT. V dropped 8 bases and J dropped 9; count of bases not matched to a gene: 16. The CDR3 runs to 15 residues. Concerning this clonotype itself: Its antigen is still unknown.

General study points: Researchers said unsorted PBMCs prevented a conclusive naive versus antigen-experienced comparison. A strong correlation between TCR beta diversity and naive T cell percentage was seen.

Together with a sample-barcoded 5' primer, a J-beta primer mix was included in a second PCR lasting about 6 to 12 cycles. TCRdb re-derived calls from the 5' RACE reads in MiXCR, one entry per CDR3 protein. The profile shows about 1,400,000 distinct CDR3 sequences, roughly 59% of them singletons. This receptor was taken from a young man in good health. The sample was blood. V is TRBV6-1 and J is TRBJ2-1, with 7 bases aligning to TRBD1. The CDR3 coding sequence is TGTGCCAGCCATGACAACTTGAACAGGGGAAGTGAGCAGTTCTTC. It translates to CASHDNLNRGSEQFF.